This T cell receptor beta chain derives from a study of T cells in Graves' hyperthyroidism and ophthalmopathy. Study summary: Peripheral blood specimens were obtained at initial diagnosis, prior to any treatment. The study, taken as a whole, reports: Blood also carried most thyroid clonotypes expanded above 0.001. The model forecast ophthalmopathy, anticipating it by a median about 6.5 months before onset.

For the diagnoses, clinical symptoms, serum thyroxine and TRAb, thyroid ultrasound and orbital computed tomography were used. There were TCR beta CDR3 regions amplified from RNA transcripts. The HTBI primer set was used in a first-round RT-PCR of the TCR CDR3. Using its own MiXCR run on the multiplex PCR reads, TCRdb lists one record per CDR3 protein. The sample lists nearly 750,000 distinct CDR3 sequences; 35% were seen once. CDR3 length: 16 amino acids. Per the germline V gene, CDR1 is DFQATT and CDR2 is SNEGSKA (reference sequence). As regards this clonotype: As yet, its antigen is unknown. The junction shows a germline mismatch at one end, possibly a read error.

Sequenced input: blood. The TCR was taken from a woman in her forties with Graves' hyperthyroidism. The rearrangement uses TRBV20-1 and TRBJ1-2; 7 bases align to TRBD1. This CDR3 is CSARDYTGATSYGCTF. CDR3 DNA sequence: TGCAGTGCTAGAGATTACACAGGGGCGACTAGCTATGGCTGCACCTTC.